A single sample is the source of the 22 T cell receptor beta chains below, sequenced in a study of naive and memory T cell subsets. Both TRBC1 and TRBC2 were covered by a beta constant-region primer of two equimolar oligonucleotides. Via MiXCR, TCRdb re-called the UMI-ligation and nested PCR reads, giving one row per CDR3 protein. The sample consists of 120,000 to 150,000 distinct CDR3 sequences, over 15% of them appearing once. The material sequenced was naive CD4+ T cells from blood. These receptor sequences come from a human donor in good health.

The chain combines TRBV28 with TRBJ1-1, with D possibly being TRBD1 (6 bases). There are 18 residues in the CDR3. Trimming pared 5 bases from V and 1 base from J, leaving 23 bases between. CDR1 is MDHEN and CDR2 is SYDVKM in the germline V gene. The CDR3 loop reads CASSLQGSIGRKNTEAFF. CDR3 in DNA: TGTGCCAGCAGTCTACAGGGCAGTATTGGGAGGAAGAACACTGAAGCTTTCTTT.

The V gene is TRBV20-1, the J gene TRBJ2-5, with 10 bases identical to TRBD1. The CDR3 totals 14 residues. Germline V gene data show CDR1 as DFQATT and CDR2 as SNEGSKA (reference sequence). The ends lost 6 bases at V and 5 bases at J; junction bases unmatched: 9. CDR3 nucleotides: TGCAGTGCCACTGACAGGGGGCGTCAGGAGACCCAGTACTTC. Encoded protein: CSATDRGRQETQYF.

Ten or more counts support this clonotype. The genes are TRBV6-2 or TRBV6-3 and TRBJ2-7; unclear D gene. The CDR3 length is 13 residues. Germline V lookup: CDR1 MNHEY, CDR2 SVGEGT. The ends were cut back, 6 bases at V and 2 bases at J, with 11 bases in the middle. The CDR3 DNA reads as TGTGCCAGCAGGGCTGACGGTGCCTACGAGCAGTACTTC. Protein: CASRADGAYEQYF.

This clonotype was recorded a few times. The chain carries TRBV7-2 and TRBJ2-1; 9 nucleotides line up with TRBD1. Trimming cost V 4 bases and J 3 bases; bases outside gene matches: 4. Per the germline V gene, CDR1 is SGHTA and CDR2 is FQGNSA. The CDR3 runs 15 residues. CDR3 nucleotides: TGTGCCAGCAGCTGGGGACAGGGCGGCTACAATGAGCAGTTCTTC. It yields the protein CASSWGQGGYNEQFF. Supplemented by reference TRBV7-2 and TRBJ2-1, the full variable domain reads GAGVSQSPSNKVTEKGKDVELRCDPISGHTALYWYRQSLGQGLEFLIYFQGNSAPDKSGLPSDRFSAERTGGSVSTLTIQRTQQEDSAVYLCASSWGQGGYNEQFFGPGTRLTVL.

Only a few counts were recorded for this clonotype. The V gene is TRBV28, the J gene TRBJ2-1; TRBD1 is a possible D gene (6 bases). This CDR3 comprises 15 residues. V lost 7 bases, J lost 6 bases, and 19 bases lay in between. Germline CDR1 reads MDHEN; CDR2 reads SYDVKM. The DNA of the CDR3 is TGTGCCAGCAACCTGGGCAGGGGTCTTAGCAATGAGCAGTTCTTC. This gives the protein CASNLGRGLSNEQFF.

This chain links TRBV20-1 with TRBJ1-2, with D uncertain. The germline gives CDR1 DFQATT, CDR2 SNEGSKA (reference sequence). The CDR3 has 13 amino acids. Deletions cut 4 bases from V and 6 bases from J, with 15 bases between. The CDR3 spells CSAKRESRDGYTF. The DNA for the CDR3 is TGCAGTGCTAAAAGGGAGAGTAGGGATGGCTACACCTTC.

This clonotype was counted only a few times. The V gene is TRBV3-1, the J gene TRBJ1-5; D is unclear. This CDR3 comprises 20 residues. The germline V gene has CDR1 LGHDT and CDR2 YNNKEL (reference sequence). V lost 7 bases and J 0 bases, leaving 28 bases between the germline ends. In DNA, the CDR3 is TGTGCCAGCATCCCCAGCCCACGGACGGCCAATGGGTATAGCAATCAGCCCCAGCATTTT. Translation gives CASIPSPRTANGYSNQPQHF.

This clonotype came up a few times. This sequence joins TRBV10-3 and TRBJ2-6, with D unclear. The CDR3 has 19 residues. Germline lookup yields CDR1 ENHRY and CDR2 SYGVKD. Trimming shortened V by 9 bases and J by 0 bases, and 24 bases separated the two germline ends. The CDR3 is CAILEPRPAGSSGANVLTF. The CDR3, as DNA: TGTGCCATTCTAGAGCCCCGCCCGGCAGGCAGCTCTGGGGCCAACGTCCTGACTTTC.

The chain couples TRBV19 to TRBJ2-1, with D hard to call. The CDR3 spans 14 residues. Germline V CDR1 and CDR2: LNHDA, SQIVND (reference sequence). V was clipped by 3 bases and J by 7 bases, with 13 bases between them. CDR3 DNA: TGTGCCAGTAGTATTGAGCCCTGGGGAAATGAGCAGTTCTTC. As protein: CASSIEPWGNEQFF. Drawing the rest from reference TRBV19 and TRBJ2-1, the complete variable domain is DGGITQSPKYLFRKEGQNVTLSCEQNLNHDAMYWYRQDPGQGLRLIYYSQIVNDFQKGDIAEGYSVSREKKESFPLTVTSAQKNPTAFYLCASSIEPWGNEQFFGPGTRLTVL.

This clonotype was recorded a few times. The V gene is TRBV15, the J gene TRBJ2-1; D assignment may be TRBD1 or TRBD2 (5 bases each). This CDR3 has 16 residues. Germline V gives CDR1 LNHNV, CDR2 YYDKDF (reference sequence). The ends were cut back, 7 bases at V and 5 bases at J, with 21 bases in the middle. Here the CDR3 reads CATNREGSSTHNEQFF. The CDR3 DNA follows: TGTGCCACCAACCGAGAGGGGAGTTCCACCCACAATGAGCAGTTCTTC.

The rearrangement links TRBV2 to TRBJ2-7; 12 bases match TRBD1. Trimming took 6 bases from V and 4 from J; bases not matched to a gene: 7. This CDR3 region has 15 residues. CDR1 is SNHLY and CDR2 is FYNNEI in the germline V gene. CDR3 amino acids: CASRGTGGALYEQYF. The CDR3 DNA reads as TGTGCCAGCAGGGGGACAGGGGGCGCGTTGTACGAGCAGTACTTC.

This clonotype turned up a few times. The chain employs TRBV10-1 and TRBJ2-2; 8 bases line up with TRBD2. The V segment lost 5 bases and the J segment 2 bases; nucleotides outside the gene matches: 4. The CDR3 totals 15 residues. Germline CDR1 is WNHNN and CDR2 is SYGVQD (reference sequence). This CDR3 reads CASSFSGTNTGELFF. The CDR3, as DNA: TGCGCCAGCAGTTTTAGCGGGACCAACACCGGGGAGCTGTTTTTT.

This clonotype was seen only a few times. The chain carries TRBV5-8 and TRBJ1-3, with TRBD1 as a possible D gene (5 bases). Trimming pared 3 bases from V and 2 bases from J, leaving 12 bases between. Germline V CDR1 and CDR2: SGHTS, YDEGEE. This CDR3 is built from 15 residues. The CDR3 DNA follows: TGTGCCAGCAGCTACTCCGGGACCCCTGGAAACACCATATATTTT. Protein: CASSYSGTPGNTIYF.

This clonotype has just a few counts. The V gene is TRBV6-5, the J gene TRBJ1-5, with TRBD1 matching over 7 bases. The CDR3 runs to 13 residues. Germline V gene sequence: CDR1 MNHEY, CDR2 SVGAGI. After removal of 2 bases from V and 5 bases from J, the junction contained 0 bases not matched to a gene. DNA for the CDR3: TGTGCCAGCAGTTACACAGGGGATCAGCCCCAGCATTTT. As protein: CASSYTGDQPQHF.

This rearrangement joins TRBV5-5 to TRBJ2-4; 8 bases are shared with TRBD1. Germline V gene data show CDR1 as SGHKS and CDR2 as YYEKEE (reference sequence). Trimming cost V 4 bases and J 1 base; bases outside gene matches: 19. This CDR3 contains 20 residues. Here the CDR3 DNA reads TGTGCCAGCAGCCAAATACCGGGACAGGCCACGCCGGGGGCCAAAAACATTCAGTACTTC. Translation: CASSQIPGQATPGAKNIQYF.

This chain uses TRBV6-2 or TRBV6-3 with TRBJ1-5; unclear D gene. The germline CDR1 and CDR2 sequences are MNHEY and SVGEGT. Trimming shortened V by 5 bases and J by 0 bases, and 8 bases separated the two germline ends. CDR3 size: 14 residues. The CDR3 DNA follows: TGTGCCAGCAGTCGGACCGGTAGCAATCAGCCCCAGCATTTT. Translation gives CASSRTGSNQPQHF.

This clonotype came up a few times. The CDR3 nucleotides are TGTGCCGCGGGGAACGGGGATTCACCCCTCCACTTT. It encodes CAAGNGDSPLHF. The chain combines TRBV3-1 with TRBJ1-6; D unclear. The ends were cut back, 11 bases at V and 8 bases at J, with 13 bases in the middle. The CDR3 has 12 residues. Germline V lookup: CDR1 LGHDT, CDR2 YNNKEL (reference sequence).

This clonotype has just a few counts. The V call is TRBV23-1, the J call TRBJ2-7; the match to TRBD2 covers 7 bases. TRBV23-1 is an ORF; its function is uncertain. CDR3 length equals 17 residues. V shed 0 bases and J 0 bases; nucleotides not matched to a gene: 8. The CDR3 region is CASSQSRSGESSYEQYF. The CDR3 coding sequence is TGCGCCAGCAGTCAATCGCGGAGCGGGGAAAGCTCCTACGAGCAGTACTTC.

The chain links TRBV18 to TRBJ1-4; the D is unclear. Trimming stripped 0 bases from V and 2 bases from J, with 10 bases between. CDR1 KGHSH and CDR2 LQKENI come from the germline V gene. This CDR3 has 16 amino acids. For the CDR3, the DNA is TGTGCCAGCTCACCACCCACGTTTGCGACTAATGAAAAACTGTTTTTT. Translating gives CASSPPTFATNEKLFF.

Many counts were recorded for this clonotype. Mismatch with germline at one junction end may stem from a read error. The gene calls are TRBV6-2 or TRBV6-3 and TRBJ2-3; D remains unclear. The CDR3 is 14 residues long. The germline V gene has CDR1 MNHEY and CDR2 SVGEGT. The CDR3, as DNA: TGTGCCAGCAGTAACTCACTCGTTGCAGATACGCAGTATTTT. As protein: CASSNSLVADTQYF.

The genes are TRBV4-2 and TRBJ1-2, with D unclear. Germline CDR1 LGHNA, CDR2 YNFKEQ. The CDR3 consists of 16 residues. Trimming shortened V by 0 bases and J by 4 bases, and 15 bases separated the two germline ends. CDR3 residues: CASSQDGQIPGYGYTF. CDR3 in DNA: TGTGCCAGCAGCCAAGATGGCCAGATCCCTGGCTATGGCTACACCTTC.

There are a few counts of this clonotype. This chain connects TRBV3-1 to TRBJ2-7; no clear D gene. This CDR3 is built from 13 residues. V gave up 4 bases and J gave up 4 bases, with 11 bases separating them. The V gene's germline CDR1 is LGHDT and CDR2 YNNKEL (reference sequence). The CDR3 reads CASSPGSLYEQYF. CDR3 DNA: TGTGCCAGCAGCCCGGGCAGCCTTTACGAGCAGTACTTC.